A single sample is the source of the 17 T cell receptor beta chains below, sequenced in a study of cytomegalovirus exposure and HLA in healthy donors (dated by TCRdb to between 2016 and 2019). Libraries came from the immunoSEQ multiplex PCR assay. For the multiplex PCR, a mixture combining 60 forward primers for TCR Vbeta segments and 13 reverse primers for TCR Jbeta segments was used. The table was pulled from immuneACCESS by TCRdb, which kept in-frame rearrangements only. Such tables lose some clones; where checked, under half of the loss comes from unresolved V genes, and the rest has no known cause. In all, the sample holds roughly 140,000 clones, and over 70% of those were seen once. The ten biggest clones cover around 6.2% of the sample. Sample: PBMCs. The receptors derive from a man aged 25-45 years in good health and CMV-seropositive.

The CDR3 loop reads CASSLQEGRVETQYF. The DNA for the CDR3 is TGCGCCAGCAGCTTACAGGAGGGAAGGGTGGAGACCCAGTACTTC. The rearrangement links TRBV5-1 to TRBJ2-5; tentative D call: TRBD2 (6 bases). V lost 2 bases and J lost 5, with 16 bases in between. The CDR3 consists of 15 residues. The germline gives CDR1 SGHRS, CDR2 YFSETQ.

V usage is TRBV28 and J usage is TRBJ2-5, with TRBD2 matching over 13 bases. The CDR3 is 14 residues long. CDR1 is MDHEN and CDR2 is SYDVKM in the germline V gene. V shed 9 bases, J shed 4 bases, and the junction held 5 bases outside the gene matches. CDR3 in DNA: TGTGCCAGTCTAAGGACTAGCGGGGGAGAGACCCAGTACTTC. Its translation is CASLRTSGGETQYF.

This clone was picked up a small number of times. The rearrangement joins TRBV11-2 to TRBJ1-1; D gene uncertain. Trimming shortened V by 2 bases and J by 6 bases, and 7 bases separated the two germline ends. This CDR3 has 12 residues. CDR1 is SGHAT and CDR2 is FQNNGV in the germline V gene. CDR3 nucleotide sequence: TGTGCCAGCAGCTTAACACCAGCTGAAGCTTTCTTT. Its translation: CASSLTPAEAFF.

This clone was seen only once. The J gene is TRBJ2-5, the V gene TRBV25-1, with 8 bases aligning to TRBD1. The end of the DNA fits TRBJ2-7 better, so the J call may be wrong. Germline loops: CDR1 MGHDK, CDR2 SYGVNS. The CDR3 is made up of 16 amino acids. The CDR3 sequence is CASSERDGDRTYEQYF. CDR3 coding DNA: TGTGCCAGCAGTGAAAGGGACGGGGACAGGACCTACGAGCAGTACTTC.

This clone has just one count. V gene TRBV18 combines with J gene TRBJ1-5; possible D gene TRBD1, 6 bases. The CDR3 consists of 14 residues. V shed 5 bases and J shed 5 bases, with 13 bases lying between them. Per germline, CDR1 KGHSH and CDR2 LQKENI. This CDR3 reads CASSTGTFHQPQHF. The CDR3 region has the DNA TGTGCCAGCTCAACCGGGACATTCCATCAGCCCCAGCATTTT.

The DNA of the CDR3 is TGTGCCAGTAGTCGGGCAGGGCGCAATGAGCAGTTCTTC. This gives the protein CASSRAGRNEQFF. The chain combines TRBV19 with TRBJ2-1; D is perhaps TRBD1 (5 bases). The CDR3 consists of 13 residues. V dropped 5 bases and J dropped 6 bases, with 11 bases sitting between them. From germline, CDR1 is LNHDA and CDR2 SQIVND (reference sequence).

Comments on this clone: One end of the junction fails to match germline, which may point to a read error. The rearrangement uses TRBV7-9 and TRBJ1-1; possible D gene TRBD1, 6 bases. The CDR3 consists of 15 residues. Germline values: CDR1 SEHNR, CDR2 FQNEAQ (reference sequence). CDR3 DNA sequence: TGTTCCAGCAGCTTAGCAACAGGGATGAACACTGAAGCTTTCTTT. It translates to CSSSLATGMNTEAFF.

This chain links TRBV19 with TRBJ2-6, with 7 nucleotides matching TRBD2. Germline CDR1 LNHDA, CDR2 SQIVND (reference sequence). J lost 3 bases, V lost 3 bases, and 2 bases had no gene match. The CDR3 contains 15 residues. Here the CDR3 reads CASSMRGSGANVLTF. In DNA, the CDR3 is TGTGCCAGTAGTATGCGGGGGAGTGGGGCCAACGTCCTGACTTTC.

The CDR3 sequence: CASSPSVTGWNEQFF. CDR3 sequence (DNA): TGTGCCAGCTCACCTAGCGTAACGGGATGGAATGAGCAGTTCTTC. This sequence joins TRBV18 and TRBJ2-1; D might be TRBD2 (5 bases). V lost 3 bases to trimming and J lost 7 bases, with 16 bases between them. This CDR3 comprises 15 residues. The germline CDR1 and CDR2 sequences are KGHSH and LQKENI. Full variable domain (missing parts from reference TRBV18 and TRBJ2-1): NAGVMQNPRHLVRRRGQEARLRCSPMKGHSHVYWYRQLPEEGLKFMVYLQKENIIDESGMPKERFSAEFPKEGPSILRIQQVVRGDSAAYFCASSPSVTGWNEQFFGPGTRLTVL.

As DNA, the CDR3 is TGTGCCAGCCGCCTCCGGGGTGGCTACGAGCAGTACTTC. Residues: CASRLRGGYEQYF. The chain joins TRBV6-6 to TRBJ2-7; the D gene is possibly TRBD2 (5 bases). The germline V and J ends were trimmed by 8 bases and 3 bases, with 14 bases remaining between them. This CDR3 spans 13 amino acids. From germline, CDR1 is MNHNY and CDR2 SVGAGI (reference sequence).

The genes are TRBV7-8 and TRBJ1-4, with 7 positions matching TRBD1. The germline CDR1 and CDR2 sequences are SGHVS and FQNEAQ. There are 16 residues in the CDR3. V gave up 5 bases and J gave up 1 base; unmatched junction bases: 7. As DNA, the CDR3 is TGTGCCAGCAGCCCAACCCACAGGGGAACTAATGAAAAACTGTTTTTT. This translates into CASSPTHRGTNEKLFF.

The V and J genes are TRBV18 and TRBJ1-2; TRBD1 might be the D (6 bases). The V and J ends lost 1 base and 0 bases respectively, with 12 bases between them. CDR3 length: 16 amino acids. Looked up from germline, CDR1 is KGHSH and CDR2 is LQKENI. CDR3: CASSPQPTGTNYGYTF. In DNA form, the CDR3 reads TGTGCCAGCTCACCACAACCCACAGGGACTAACTATGGCTACACCTTC.

The V call is TRBV28, the J call TRBJ2-5, with a possible D match to TRBD1 (6 bases). This CDR3 region has 15 residues. Trimming pared 6 bases from V and 2 bases from J, leaving 16 bases between. Looked up from germline, CDR1 is MDHEN and CDR2 is SYDVKM. The CDR3 DNA is TGTGCCAGCAGATCTACAGGGAATGGGCAAGAGACCCAGTACTTC. Its protein is CASRSTGNGQETQYF.

This clone was observed a handful of times. The V call is TRBV13, the J call TRBJ2-1, with D possibly TRBD1 on 6 matching bases. The CDR3 totals 14 residues. CDR1 and CDR2 (germline): PRHDT, FYEKMQ (reference sequence). The V gene lost 2 bases and the J gene lost 6 bases, with 11 bases spanning the gap. The CDR3 DNA reads as TGTGCCAGCAGCTTAATAGGGGGTGCCAATGAGCAGTTCTTC. Its protein is CASSLIGGANEQFF.

The chain employs TRBV18 and TRBJ2-7; TRBD1 might be the D (5 bases). Germline loops: CDR1 KGHSH, CDR2 LQKENI. CDR3 length: 16 residues. Trimming removed 3 bases from V and 3 bases from J, with 18 bases in between. The chain's CDR3 is CASSPSMAQAHYEQYF. The CDR3 nucleotides read TGTGCCAGCTCACCTTCCATGGCACAGGCCCACTACGAGCAGTACTTC.

The chain joins TRBV11-2 to TRBJ2-5; 7 bases are a match to TRBD1. V trimming: 8 bases; J trimming: 4 bases; junction bases outside the gene matches: 13. The CDR3 runs to 15 residues. Germline loops: CDR1 SGHAT, CDR2 FQNNGV. This CDR3 reads CASDKKGARRETQYF. The CDR3 bases are TGTGCCAGCGATAAGAAGGGGGCTCGAAGAGAGACCCAGTACTTC.

This clone was counted a few times. The chain recombines TRBV27 with TRBJ2-5, with D tentatively TRBD2 (6 bases). Between the trimmed V and J ends, which lost 2 bases and 2 bases, there was a span of 15 bases. Germline assignment: CDR1 MNHEY and CDR2 SMNVEV (reference sequence). The length of the CDR3 is 16 residues. The CDR3 DNA follows: TGTGCCAGCAGTTTAAGGCCAGCTGGGGGGCAAGAGACCCAGTACTTC. Its translation: CASSLRPAGGQETQYF.